The present entry profiles one T cell receptor beta chain with its context. The antigen remains undetermined. This record comes from a study of identifying expanded T cells in peripheral blood. Some clones are missing from TCRdb's copy, which holds only in-frame ones; the method was immunoSEQ multiplex PCR. Altogether approximately 90,000 clones are present, more than 70% being singletons, with the ten largest covering around 3.8%. Whole-study results and caveats: Over around two and four weeks, about 15 and 19 clones changed, versus roughly 1.2 between replicates. Clone count variance between roughly 2-week samples rose with total template count.

No infections or other immune events were documented during collection. Material: blood. The TCR comes from a person between 18 and 75 years old in good health.

The CDR3 region has the DNA TGTGCCACCAGCAGAGAAAGGGGGCCGGGAAACACCATATATTTT. It encodes CATSRERGPGNTIYF. The chain employs TRBV15 and TRBJ1-3; 7 nucleotides line up with TRBD1. Trimming removed 0 bases from V and 4 bases from J; junction bases left unmatched: 3. CDR3 length: 15 amino acids. The germline V gene encodes CDR1 LNHNV and CDR2 YYDKDF (reference sequence).